This passage covers 25 T cell receptor beta chains from one sample sequenced in a study of blood T cell repertoires in COVID-19. TCRdb keeps only in-frame clones here, not all; method: immunoSEQ multiplex PCR. The sample has about 410,000 clones, 89% seen once. Sequencing was carried out using peripheral blood. The receptors stem from a woman aged 40 to 50 with COVID-19, enrolled during active disease.

The genes are TRBV7-2 and TRBJ1-2; D is undetermined. The CDR3 has 14 amino acids. The V end was cut by 1 base, the J end by 8 bases, with 14 bases between. Germline lookup yields CDR1 SGHTA and CDR2 FQGNSA. The CDR3 protein is CASSLGGSGGGYTF. The CDR3 DNA sequence: TGTGCCAGCAGCTTAGGAGGGAGCGGAGGAGGCTACACCTTC.

This sequence joins TRBV28 and TRBJ2-1, with D possibly TRBD1 on 6 matching bases. The germline CDR1 and CDR2 sequences are MDHEN and SYDVKM. V was trimmed by 6 bases and J by 10 bases, leaving 19 bases between them. This CDR3 has 14 residues. The CDR3 bases are TGTGCCAGCAGGGGGACACGCACCCAACGGGAGCAGTTCTTC. The encoded protein is CASRGTRTQREQFF. Drawing the rest from reference TRBV28 and TRBJ2-1, the complete variable domain is DVKVTQSSRYLVKRTGEKVFLECVQDMDHENMFWYRQDPGLGLRLIYFSYDVKMKEKGDIPEGYSVSREKKERFSLILESASTNQTSMYLCASRGTRTQREQFFGPGTRLTVL.

The chain uses TRBV9 and TRBJ1-2; possibly TRBD1 for D (5 bases). The CDR3 loop spans 14 amino acids. Trimming shortened V by 3 bases and J by 8 bases, and 17 bases separated the two germline ends. CDR1 SGDLS and CDR2 YYNGEE come from the germline V gene. As DNA, the CDR3 is TGTGCCAGCAGCGCCAGGGTTTACGAGGTCGGCTACACCTTC. It codes for CASSARVYEVGYTF.

V is TRBV5-1 and J is TRBJ2-5; weak D call: TRBD1 (6 bases). Germline CDR1 reads SGHRS; CDR2 reads YFSETQ. Trimming took off 3 bases at V and 1 base at J, with 7 bases between the two ends. This CDR3 comprises 13 residues. CDR3 in amino acids: CASSSTGQETQYF. CDR3 sequence (DNA): TGCGCCAGCAGCTCGACAGGCCAAGAGACCCAGTACTTC.

V usage is TRBV19 and J usage is TRBJ2-1; the match to TRBD2 covers 12 bases. V was pared by 4 bases and J by 4 bases, with 8 bases of the junction left unmatched. The germline V gene encodes CDR1 LNHDA and CDR2 SQIVND (reference sequence). This CDR3 is 17 amino acids long. CDR3 residues: CASSTRGLAGFYNEQFF. CDR3 sequence (DNA): TGTGCCAGTAGTACCCGGGGACTAGCGGGTTTTTACAATGAGCAGTTCTTC.

The chain has TRBV20-1 and TRBJ1-5, with TRBD1 matching 9 bases. Germline CDR1 DFQATT, CDR2 SNEGSKA (reference sequence). V trimming: 3 bases; J trimming: 2 bases; junction bases outside the gene matches: 5. This CDR3 is 15 amino acids long. The CDR3: CSASRRTGGNQPQHF. The CDR3 bases are TGCAGTGCTAGTCGTCGGACAGGGGGCAATCAGCCCCAGCATTTT.

This clone was counted a single time. The chain recombines TRBV30 with TRBJ2-3; unclear D gene. Per the germline V gene, CDR1 is GTSNPN and CDR2 is SVGIG (reference sequence). Trimming removed 3 bases at V and 4 bases at J, with 17 bases between. CDR3 length: 15 residues. This CDR3 reads CAWRQALYGADTQYF. The CDR3 nucleotides are TGTGCCTGGAGGCAGGCCCTCTACGGCGCAGATACGCAGTATTTT.

As for this clone: The same CDR3 can be traced to other DNA sequences in this sample. The chain combines TRBV19 with TRBJ1-1, with D maybe TRBD1 (6 bases). This CDR3 has 13 amino acids. The germline gives CDR1 LNHDA, CDR2 SQIVND (reference sequence). The V and J ends lost 6 bases and 3 bases respectively, with 11 bases between them. The CDR3: CASSIQGDTEAFF. CDR3 DNA sequence: TGTGCCAGTAGCATACAGGGCGACACTGAAGCTTTCTTT.

The V call is TRBV18, the J call TRBJ1-2; D not certain. This CDR3 is built from 15 residues. Germline loops: CDR1 KGHSH, CDR2 LQKENI. Trimming removed 2 bases from V and 8 bases from J, with 18 bases in between. CDR3 bases: TGTGCCAGCTCACCAAGTAAGGCCCTCGGGGAAGGCTACACCTTC. It specifies CASSPSKALGEGYTF.

The chain is built from TRBV19 and TRBJ2-3, with TRBD2 matching 7 bases. V shed 8 bases, J shed 3 bases, and the junction held 8 bases outside the gene matches. The germline V gene encodes CDR1 LNHDA and CDR2 SQIVND (reference sequence). This CDR3 comprises 14 residues. In nucleotides, the CDR3 is TGTGCCAGTTCCTCGGGGGGATCTACAGATACGCAGTATTTT. Amino acids: CASSSGGSTDTQYF.

The rearrangement joins TRBV4-3 to TRBJ1-1; the D is unclear. The CDR3 runs to 14 residues. Germline values: CDR1 LGHNA, CDR2 YSLEER. Trimming cost V 0 bases and J 7 bases, with 12 bases left between them. The CDR3 bases are TGCGCCAGCAGCCAAGATCTGCGGAGGGTTGAAGCTTTCTTT. It translates to CASSQDLRRVEAFF.

V and J are TRBV29-1 and TRBJ1-6; 11 positions match TRBD1. This CDR3 spans 13 amino acids. Germline V gives CDR1 SQVTM, CDR2 ANQGSEA. Unmatched junction bases numbered 3, after V lost 6 bases and J lost 8 bases. CDR3 protein: CSVGTGGDSPLHF. Written as DNA, the CDR3 is TGCAGCGTCGGGACAGGGGGTGATTCACCCCTCCACTTT.

Remarks on this clone: The sample contains more than one DNA sequence encoding this CDR3. The chain links TRBV9 to TRBJ2-1; no reliable D call. The germline V and J ends were trimmed by 0 bases and 0 bases, with 4 bases remaining between them. The CDR3 extends over 14 amino acids. CDR1 SGDLS and CDR2 YYNGEE come from the germline V gene. As DNA, the CDR3 is TGTGCCAGCAGCGTAGTCTCCTCCTACAATGAGCAGTTCTTC. Its translation: CASSVVSSYNEQFF. Drawing the rest from reference TRBV9 and TRBJ2-1, the complete variable domain is DSGVTQTPKHLITATGQRVTLRCSPRSGDLSVYWYQQSLDQGLQFLIQYYNGEERAKGNILERFSAQQFPDLHSELNLSSLELGDSALYFCASSVVSSYNEQFFGPGTRLTVL.

The chain uses TRBV27 and TRBJ1-6, with D maybe TRBD1 (5 bases). Looked up from germline, CDR1 is MNHEY and CDR2 is SMNVEV (reference sequence). The CDR3 extends over 18 amino acids. V was pared by 2 bases and J by 7 bases, with 21 bases between. DNA for the CDR3: TGTGCCAGCAGTTTAAGGGTGACAGCCATCCCACGGAATTCACCCCTCCACTTT. Its translation is CASSLRVTAIPRNSPLHF.

This chain connects TRBV9 to TRBJ1-1; D gene unclear. Trimming stripped 3 bases from V and 0 bases from J, with 12 bases between. The CDR3 spans 15 residues. The germline V gene has CDR1 SGDLS and CDR2 YYNGEE. The DNA for the CDR3 is TGTGCCAGCAGCGCCGTGGGAGGCTTGAACACTGAAGCTTTCTTT. Translating gives CASSAVGGLNTEAFF.

The rearrangement joins TRBV6-5 to TRBJ2-7; tentatively, D is TRBD2 (6 bases). The length of the CDR3 is 13 residues. The germline V gene encodes CDR1 MNHEY and CDR2 SVGAGI. V lost 9 bases and J lost 6, with 18 bases in between. CDR3 in DNA: TGTGCCAGTGCCCACTGGAGGGGCACCGAGCAGTACTTC. Translated: CASAHWRGTEQYF.

The CDR3 is CATRTQPASYEQYF. The CDR3 DNA reads TGTGCCACACGGACTCAACCGGCCTCCTACGAGCAGTACTTC. The chain joins TRBV10-3 to TRBJ2-7; a possible D gene is TRBD2 (5 bases). The V gene lost 10 bases and the J gene lost 0 bases, with 16 bases spanning the gap. This CDR3 has 14 residues. The V gene's germline CDR1 is ENHRY and CDR2 SYGVKD.

This rearrangement joins TRBV18 to TRBJ2-3; D is perhaps TRBD1 (5 bases). Trimming shortened V by 0 bases and J by 8 bases, and 9 bases separated the two germline ends. Per the germline V gene, CDR1 is KGHSH and CDR2 is LQKENI. This CDR3 is built from 13 residues. CDR3 in amino acids: CASSPPGDRTQYF. The CDR3 DNA is TGTGCCAGCTCACCACCAGGGGATCGTACGCAGTATTTT.

The chain links TRBV7-9 to TRBJ2-1; TRBD2 matches at 10 bases. CDR1 is SEHNR and CDR2 is FQNEAQ in the germline V gene (reference sequence). V trimming: 5 bases; J trimming: 5 bases; junction bases outside the gene matches: 12. The CDR3 consists of 17 residues. The DNA of the CDR3 is TGTGCCAGCAGCCCAGAACCGGGACTAGCGAAAGACAATGAGCAGTTCTTC. Translation gives CASSPEPGLAKDNEQFF.

V is TRBV27 and J is TRBJ1-5; TRBD1 agrees at 8 bases. Germline loops: CDR1 MNHEY, CDR2 SMNVEV (reference sequence). The CDR3 has 15 amino acids. J was trimmed by 7 bases and V by 2 bases; bases with no gene match: 7. This CDR3 is CASSLQGATVQPQHF. The CDR3 DNA reads as TGTGCCAGCAGTTTACAGGGGGCCACGGTCCAGCCCCAGCATTTT.

The chain joins TRBV7-2 to TRBJ2-2; 14 bases agree with TRBD2. Trimming at V came to 5 bases and at J to 4 bases, leaving 3 bases not matched to a gene. The CDR3 contains 16 residues. Germline CDR1 is SGHTA and CDR2 is FQGNSA. The CDR3 DNA follows: TGTGCCAGCAGCCGCGGACTAGCGGGGGGCACCGGGGAGCTGTTTTTT. Its translation is CASSRGLAGGTGELFF.

The CDR3 DNA is TGTGCCAGTAGTAACAGCTATGGCTACACCTTC. Residues: CASSNSYGYTF. This sequence joins TRBV19 and TRBJ1-2, with no clear D. V shed 4 bases and J shed 4 bases, with 4 bases lying between them. The CDR3 sequence is 11 residues long. Germline V gene sequence: CDR1 LNHDA, CDR2 SQIVND (reference sequence). The whole variable domain, remainder taken from reference TRBV19 and TRBJ1-2, is DGGITQSPKYLFRKEGQNVTLSCEQNLNHDAMYWYRQDPGQGLRLIYYSQIVNDFQKGDIAEGYSVSREKKESFPLTVTSAQKNPTAFYLCASSNSYGYTFGSGTRLTVV.

The V and J genes are TRBV7-9 and TRBJ1-2, with D perhaps matching TRBD1 (6 bases). From germline, CDR1 is SEHNR and CDR2 FQNEAQ (reference sequence). The CDR3 contains 15 residues. Trimming removed 6 bases from V and 0 bases from J, with 14 bases in between. The CDR3 sequence is CASREGWGPNYGYTF. The CDR3 DNA reads as TGTGCCAGCAGAGAAGGATGGGGGCCTAACTATGGCTACACCTTC.

The chain combines TRBV5-6 with TRBJ1-3; no clear D gene. This CDR3 has 16 residues. Germline V CDR1 and CDR2: SGHDT, YYEEEE. Trimming left V 0 bases short and J 0 bases short, with 10 bases between. CDR3: CASSLARQHSGNTIYF. In DNA form, the CDR3 reads TGTGCCAGCAGCTTGGCCAGGCAGCACTCTGGAAACACCATATATTTT. Full variable domain (missing parts from reference TRBV5-6 and TRBJ1-3): DAGVTQSPTHLIKTRGQQVTLRCSPKSGHDTVSWYQQALGQGPQFIFQYYEEEERQRGNFPDRFSGHQFPNYSSELNVNALLLGDSALYLCASSLARQHSGNTIYFGEGSWLTVV.

The rearrangement uses TRBV7-2 and TRBJ1-5, with a tentative D call TRBD1 (5 bases). The CDR3 is 13 residues long. Germline V gene lookup returns CDR1 SGHTA and CDR2 FQGNSA. V gave up 10 bases and J gave up 3 bases, with 13 bases separating them. The CDR3 region is CATSGGVNQPQHF. CDR3 DNA sequence: TGTGCCACCTCAGGAGGGGTCAATCAGCCCCAGCATTTT.